The rows below give T cell receptor beta chains drawn from one sample of a study of graft-versus-host responses after intestinal transplantation. Profiling relied on immunoSEQ multiplex PCR, and the TCRdb table lists in-frame clones only, not all of them. This table holds tens of thousands of clones, around nine tenths found once. The starting material was PBMCs, obtained 26 days after transplant. The receptors originated from a human patient who received an intestinal transplant, so some T cells may come from the graft donor. CDR3s include the opening cysteine and the closing phenylalanine or tryptophan. The D gene is left open where the match is weak. Rows give clone size only sometimes, using once, few, many, or a class for an expanded clone.

>-|TRBV2|TRBD1|TRBJ1-1
CASSAGTGASTEAFF
TGTGCCAGCAGTGCAGGGACAGGGGCGAGCACTGAAGCTTTCTTT
>-|TRBV19|-|TRBJ1-4
CASSTWAGSATNEKLFF
TGTGCCAGTAGTACTTGGGCGGGCTCCGCAACTAATGAAAAACTGTTTTTT
>-|TRBV28|-|TRBJ1-5
CASSFQGSPQPQHF
TGTGCCAGCAGTTTCCAGGGGTCCCCTCAGCCCCAGCATTTT
>-|TRBV5-1|TRBD1|TRBJ2-2
CASSLGDGQGTNTGELFF
TGCGCCAGCAGCTTGGGGGATGGACAGGGTACGAACACCGGGGAGCTGTTTTTT
>-|TRBV5-1|-|TRBJ1-2
CASSLGQNINYGYTF
TGCGCCAGCAGCTTGGGACAGAACATAAACTATGGCTACACCTTC
>-|TRBV7-8|-|TRBJ1-1
CASIHGTEAFF
TGTGCCAGCATCCACGGCACTGAAGCTTTCTTT
>-|TRBV7-9|TRBD2|TRBJ2-1
CASSFSGLAGRLGVQFF
TGTGCCAGCAGCTTTTCCGGACTAGCGGGGCGGTTAGGGGTGCAGTTCTTC
>-|TRBV28|-|TRBJ1-2
CASSLSGGLGPDRSYTF
TGTGCCAGCAGTTTAAGCGGGGGGCTAGGCCCGGATAGGAGCTACACCTTC
>-|TRBV6-1|-|TRBJ1-1
CASSPYLLNTEAFF
TGTGCCAGCAGTCCGTACCTATTGAACACTGAAGCTTTCTTT
>-|TRBV9|-|TRBJ2-4
CASSVGNGGIQYF
TGTGCCAGCAGCGTAGGGAACGGCGGGATTCAGTACTTC
>-|TRBV5-1|-|TRBJ1-5
CASRQRAADQPQHF
TGCGCCAGCAGGCAGAGGGCAGCTGATCAGCCCCAGCATTTT
>-|TRBV5-6|-|TRBJ2-1
CASSSRRGEQFF
TGTGCCAGCAGCTCTAGAAGAGGGGAGCAGTTCTTC
>-|TRBV25-1|-|TRBJ2-7
CASSESPGNEQYF
TGTGCCAGCAGTGAATCACCAGGTAACGAGCAGTACTTC
>-|TRBV14|TRBD2|TRBJ2-2
CASSQEKRGDTGELFF
TGTGCCAGCAGCCAAGAGAAGCGGGGGGACACCGGGGAGCTGTTTTTT
>-|TRBV6-1|TRBD2|TRBJ2-3
CASSLLAGDTDTQYF
TGTGCCAGCAGTCTACTAGCGGGGGACACAGATACGCAGTATTTT
>-|TRBV29-1|-|TRBJ1-1
CSVSGGYTEAFF
TGCAGCGTGTCCGGGGGGTATACTGAAGCTTTCTTT
>-|TRBV4-2|TRBD1|TRBJ1-4
CASRNLTGTGFFVREKLFF
TGTGCCAGCAGAAATTTAACCGGGACAGGTTTCTTCGTTAGAGAAAAACTGTTTTTT
>-|TRBV28|-|TRBJ2-3
CASRASGSSSTDTQYF
TGTGCCAGCCGTGCCTCAGGGTCCTCCTCCACAGATACGCAGTATTTT
>-|TRBV15|TRBD1|TRBJ1-4
CATSKGTGKNEKLFF
TGTGCCACCAGCAAAGGGACAGGGAAGAATGAAAAACTGTTTTTT
>-|TRBV5-1|-|TRBJ1-2
CASSLDSNYGYTF
TGCGCCAGCAGCTTGGACAGTAACTATGGCTACACCTTC
>-|TRBV9|-|TRBJ2-1
CASSVENSADYNEQFF
TGTGCCAGCAGCGTAGAAAATAGCGCAGATTACAATGAGCAGTTCTTC
>-|TRBV29-1|-|TRBJ2-1
CSGGEGFGNEQFF
TGCAGCGGGGGGGAAGGGTTTGGGAATGAGCAGTTCTTC
>once|TRBV5-4|TRBD1|TRBJ1-1
CASSSGQGASTEAFF
TGTGCCAGCAGCTCCGGACAGGGGGCGAGCACTGAAGCTTTCTTT
>-|TRBV6-1|-|TRBJ2-3
CASRGIGTDTQYF
TGTGCCAGCCGGGGAATCGGCACAGATACGCAGTATTTT
>-|TRBV7-9|TRBD1|TRBJ2-7
CASSPGGTGAPYEQYF
TGTGCCAGCAGCCCCGGTGGGACAGGGGCCCCCTACGAGCAGTACTTC
>-|TRBV11-3|-|TRBJ2-5
CASSFSGSGGETQYF
TGTGCCAGCAGCTTTTCGGGTTCAGGCGGGGAGACCCAGTACTTC
>-|TRBV27|-|TRBJ2-3
CASSLRELPPDTQYF
TGTGCCAGCAGTTTACGGGAATTACCACCAGATACGCAGTATTTT
>once|TRBV15|-|TRBJ1-2
CATSDLVGSGDGYTF
TGTGCCACCAGCGACCTCGTCGGGTCCGGAGATGGCTACACCTTC